The 25 T cell receptor beta chains reported below all come from one sample, sequenced in a study of T cell changes during pregnancy in multiple sclerosis. Method: immunoSEQ multiplex PCR; TCRdb's copy keeps in-frame clones and lacks some. The table lists some 70,000 clones, roughly nine tenths of them singletons. The sequencing used peripheral blood, collected before pregnancy. The receptor set was obtained from a female donor with multiple sclerosis, enrolled in a pregnancy study.

V gene TRBV4-1 combines with J gene TRBJ1-1, with D possibly being TRBD1 (6 bases). The germline V and J ends were trimmed by 3 bases and 0 bases, with 14 bases remaining between them. The CDR3 has 16 amino acids. CDR1 is MGHRA, CDR2 YSYEKL, per germline. The CDR3 sequence is CASSQSQGFMNTEAFF. The CDR3 DNA reads as TGCGCCAGCAGCCAGAGCCAGGGGTTCATGAACACTGAAGCTTTCTTT.

This clone was found once. The chain is built from TRBV9 and TRBJ2-2, with a tentative D call TRBD1 (6 bases). This CDR3 contains 15 residues. Germline V CDR1 and CDR2: SGDLS, YYNGEE. V was clipped by 4 bases and J by 3 bases, with 13 bases between them. In DNA form, the CDR3 reads TGTGCCAGCAGCCCCCCCCAGGGGCACACCGGGGAGCTGTTTTTT. Its translation is CASSPPQGHTGELFF.

This clone was observed a single time. This chain links TRBV10-3 with TRBJ2-3; D gene unclear. The CDR3 consists of 14 residues. Germline CDR1 is ENHRY and CDR2 is SYGVKD. The V and J ends lost 5 bases and 6 bases respectively, with 15 bases between them. In nucleotides, the CDR3 is TGTGCCATCAGTTCAGACATCGCTCCCGATACGCAGTATTTT. This encodes CAISSDIAPDTQYF.

CDR3 nucleotides: TGTGCCAGCAGCTTAGCGGTATTGCGAGCGGCCGAGCAGTACTTC. This sequence encodes CASSLAVLRAAEQYF. The chain employs TRBV7-2 and TRBJ2-7; D might be TRBD2 (5 bases). The CDR3 loop spans 15 amino acids. V lost 0 bases and J 6 bases, leaving 15 bases between the germline ends. Looked up from germline, CDR1 is SGHTA and CDR2 is FQGNSA.

The DNA of the CDR3 is TGTGCCAGCTCACCAAGGGACAGTGAAGCTTTCTTT. Translated, it gives CASSPRDSEAFF. The rearrangement uses TRBV18 and TRBJ1-1; 7 bases are shared with TRBD1. The trim removed 2 bases at V and 7 bases at J, leaving 1 base unmatched. There are 12 residues in the CDR3. Germline CDR1 reads KGHSH; CDR2 reads LQKENI. Drawing the rest from reference TRBV18 and TRBJ1-1, the complete variable domain is NAGVMQNPRHLVRRRGQEARLRCSPMKGHSHVYWYRQLPEEGLKFMVYLQKENIIDESGMPKERFSAEFPKEGPSILRIQQVVRGDSAAYFCASSPRDSEAFFGQGTRLTVV.

V usage is TRBV6-1 and J usage is TRBJ2-7; D is perhaps TRBD1 (6 bases). The ends were cut back, 4 bases at V and 3 bases at J, with 16 bases in the middle. Germline CDR1 is MNHNS and CDR2 is SASEGT. The CDR3 is 15 amino acids. Here the CDR3 DNA reads TGTGCCAGCAGTGTGACGGACAGCTCCTTCTACGAGCAGTACTTC. Residues: CASSVTDSSFYEQYF.

The rearrangement joins TRBV19 to TRBJ2-7; D ambiguous. V was shortened by 5 bases and J by 7 bases, with 15 bases between the two germline ends. Germline CDR1 reads LNHDA; CDR2 reads SQIVND (reference sequence). This CDR3 is built from 13 residues. DNA of the CDR3: TGTGCCAGTAGTTTGGCACATTCGGGTGAGCAGTACTTC. This gives the protein CASSLAHSGEQYF.

This rearrangement joins TRBV19 to TRBJ2-7; 7 positions agree with TRBD2. This CDR3 is 17 amino acids long. The J segment lost 1 base and the V segment lost 3 bases, leaving 12 bases of the junction unmatched. From germline, CDR1 is LNHDA and CDR2 SQIVND (reference sequence). The CDR3 nucleotides are TGTGCCAGTAGTATTTTCTTTCCTAGCGGAGTTTCCTACGAGCAGTACTTC. Translating it yields CASSIFFPSGVSYEQYF.

V usage is TRBV7-2 and J usage is TRBJ1-1, with D tentatively TRBD1 (5 bases). Germline V gene sequence: CDR1 SGHTA, CDR2 FQGNSA. V shed 5 bases and J shed 3 bases, with 13 bases lying between them. CDR3 size: 14 residues. The CDR3: CASSPQGGYTEAFF. The CDR3, as DNA: TGTGCCAGCAGCCCCCAGGGAGGTTACACTGAAGCTTTCTTT.

This chain connects TRBV25-1 to TRBJ2-3; 8 bases are a match to TRBD2. The CDR3 loop spans 15 amino acids. Germline loops: CDR1 MGHDK, CDR2 SYGVNS. V dropped 3 bases and J dropped 4; count of bases not matched to a gene: 6. The CDR3 here is CASSDSRGGADTQYF. The CDR3 nucleotides read TGTGCCAGCAGTGACAGTCGGGGGGGCGCAGATACGCAGTATTTT.

The chain is built from TRBV5-6 and TRBJ2-1; TRBD2 aligns across 11 bases. The trim removed 1 base at V and 8 bases at J, leaving 5 bases unmatched. Germline CDR1 SGHDT, CDR2 YYEEEE. The CDR3 runs 15 residues. The CDR3 nucleotides read TGTGCCAGCAGCTTGTTGCTAGCGGGAGGAGATGAGCAGTTCTTC. Protein sequence: CASSLLLAGGDEQFF.

The CDR3 region is CASHEGAGVNEQFF. CDR3 nucleotides: TGTGCCAGTCACGAAGGGGCGGGAGTCAATGAGCAGTTCTTC. J is TRBJ2-1 and V is TRBV27; 7 nucleotides line up with TRBD2. The CDR3 totals 14 residues. V trimming: 9 bases; J trimming: 6 bases; junction bases outside the gene matches: 11. CDR1 MNHEY and CDR2 SMNVEV come from the germline V gene (reference sequence).

The rearrangement uses TRBV30 and TRBJ1-5, with D possibly being TRBD1 (5 bases). The CDR3 has 15 amino acids. The germline CDR1 and CDR2 sequences are GTSNPN and SVGIG (reference sequence). V dropped 4 bases and J dropped 0 bases, with 13 bases sitting between them. CDR3 amino acids: CAWNGGKDSNQPQHF. The CDR3 bases are TGTGCCTGGAACGGGGGGAAGGATAGCAATCAGCCCCAGCATTTT.

This clone has only one observation. This sequence joins TRBV6-5 and TRBJ1-1, with D maybe TRBD1 (6 bases). V was pared by 6 bases and J by 5 bases, with 16 bases between. CDR1 and CDR2 (germline): MNHEY, SVGAGI. This CDR3 is 14 amino acids long. The CDR3 DNA is TGTGCCAGCAGGCTGGACAGATGGGATACTGAAGCTTTCTTT. It codes for CASRLDRWDTEAFF.

The gene calls are TRBV11-3 and TRBJ2-1; no clear D gene. Per germline, CDR1 SGHNT and CDR2 YENEEA. The CDR3 is 12 amino acids. Trimming left V 4 bases short and J 9 bases short, with 10 bases between. In DNA, the CDR3 is TGTGCCAGCAGCTCCGGCCAGCGTGAGCAGTTCTTC. Encoded protein: CASSSGQREQFF. The whole variable domain, remainder taken from reference TRBV11-3 and TRBJ2-1, is EAGVVQSPRYKIIEKKQPVAFWCNPISGHNTLYWYLQNLGQGPELLIRYENEEAVDDSQLPKDRFSAERLKGVDSTLKIQPAELGDSAVYLCASSSGQREQFFGPGTRLTVL.

V usage is TRBV7-9 and J usage is TRBJ2-1; D is perhaps TRBD2 (5 bases). Trimming stripped 1 base from V and 5 bases from J, with 18 bases between. Per the germline V gene, CDR1 is SEHNR and CDR2 is FQNEAQ (reference sequence). The CDR3 loop spans 17 amino acids. As DNA, the CDR3 is TGTGCCAGCAGCTTAGTTCCCCGGGGTGATAAAGACAATGAGCAGTTCTTC. Amino acids: CASSLVPRGDKDNEQFF.

The chain joins TRBV19 to TRBJ2-1; 9 bases match TRBD1. The CDR3 loop spans 15 amino acids. Germline assignment: CDR1 LNHDA and CDR2 SQIVND (reference sequence). V dropped 5 bases and J dropped 3; count of bases not matched to a gene: 5. CDR3 protein: CASSLTGGIYNEQFF. The CDR3 DNA is TGTGCCAGTAGTCTCACAGGGGGCATCTACAATGAGCAGTTCTTC.

The chain has TRBV13 and TRBJ2-7; a possible D gene is TRBD2 (6 bases). The CDR3 runs 15 residues. V lost 5 bases, J lost 3 bases, and 17 bases lay in between. CDR1 is PRHDT, CDR2 FYEKMQ, per germline (reference sequence). The CDR3: CASSRSKDYNYEQYF. The CDR3 DNA is TGTGCCAGCAGCCGTAGCAAGGACTACAACTACGAGCAGTACTTC.

V is TRBV4-3 and J is TRBJ2-5, with a weak D call TRBD2 (5 bases). CDR1 is LGHNA, CDR2 YSLEER, per germline. CDR3 length: 14 residues. Between the trimmed V and J ends, which lost 4 bases and 0 bases, there was a span of 9 bases. CDR3 loop: CASSLGLYQETQYF. Here the CDR3 DNA reads TGCGCCAGCAGCCTCGGACTCTACCAAGAGACCCAGTACTTC.

The V and J genes are TRBV9 and TRBJ2-7; D possibly corresponds to TRBD1 (5 bases). This CDR3 spans 15 amino acids. Trimming pared 2 bases from V and 0 bases from J, leaving 12 bases between. Germline lookup yields CDR1 SGDLS and CDR2 YYNGEE. The CDR3 loop reads CASSVTGDSSYEQYF. The DNA for the CDR3 is TGTGCCAGCAGCGTCACAGGCGATAGCTCCTACGAGCAGTACTTC.

This chain joins TRBV18 and TRBJ1-3; D gene uncertain. With 3 bases removed from V and 3 bases from J, the gap between germline ends came to 12 bases. Germline CDR1 reads KGHSH; CDR2 reads LQKENI. The CDR3 is made up of 15 amino acids. CDR3 DNA sequence: TGTGCCAGCTCACCTCTTCCTTCAGGTGGAAACACCATATATTTT. Its protein product is CASSPLPSGGNTIYF.

V usage is TRBV5-1 and J usage is TRBJ1-4, with TRBD1 matching 9 bases. The germline V gene has CDR1 SGHRS and CDR2 YFSETQ. Losses at the gene ends were 0 bases for V and 8 bases for J; bases not matched to a gene: 5. The CDR3 covers 15 residues. This chain's CDR3 is CASSLVGDRAEKLFF. CDR3 bases: TGCGCCAGCAGCTTGGTAGGGGACAGGGCGGAAAAACTGTTTTTT.

This chain connects TRBV19 to TRBJ2-7; 10 nucleotides agree with TRBD1. Germline loops: CDR1 LNHDA, CDR2 SQIVND (reference sequence). This CDR3 is built from 16 residues. Germline trimming cut 6 bases from V and 5 bases from J; bases unmatched to any gene: 13. The CDR3 region is CASSHLPGQGRNEQYF. DNA of the CDR3: TGTGCCAGTAGCCATTTACCGGGACAGGGGCGCAACGAGCAGTACTTC.

V usage is TRBV18 and J usage is TRBJ1-2; D not certain. V was trimmed by 3 bases and J by 7 bases, leaving 18 bases between them. This CDR3 region has 15 residues. CDR1 KGHSH and CDR2 LQKENI come from the germline V gene. The CDR3 DNA follows: TGTGCCAGCTCACCTGATTTATGGCGGGCGTCTGGCTACACCTTC. Translated: CASSPDLWRASGYTF. The entire variable domain, with the rest obtained from reference TRBV18 and TRBJ1-2, is as follows: NAGVMQNPRHLVRRRGQEARLRCSPMKGHSHVYWYRQLPEEGLKFMVYLQKENIIDESGMPKERFSAEFPKEGPSILRIQQVVRGDSAAYFCASSPDLWRASGYTFGSGTRLTVV.

CDR3: CASSSRDSDEQYF. The CDR3 DNA is TGTGCCAGCAGCTCCCGGGACAGCGACGAGCAGTACTTC. The chain employs TRBV7-6 and TRBJ2-7; 7 positions agree with TRBD1. Germline V gene data show CDR1 as SGHVS and CDR2 as FNYEAQ. The V and J ends lost 4 bases and 5 bases, in that order; junction bases with no gene match: 5. The CDR3 loop spans 13 amino acids.